This is a list of T cell receptor beta chains from one sample in a study of tumor-infiltrating lymphocytes in primary liver carcinoma. From the multiplex PCR reads, TCRdb called clonotypes with MiXCR, one entry per CDR3 protein. The sample yields 70,000 to 95,000 distinct CDR3 sequences, about 72% seen once. The sample was liver tumor tissue from sampling region 4. The receptors were sampled from a man aged 35 to 55 with primary liver carcinoma and hepatitis B virus infection. Each CDR3 is given with its conserved first and last residue. A D gene is named only where the DNA matches it firmly. Part of the rows lack a size; the others show once, few, many or a class for expanded clones.

>TRBD2|TRBV11-1|.|TRBJ2-1
TGTGACAGCAGCCTGGGACTAGCGGGAGATGTTGACAGTGAGCAGTCCTTC
CDSSLGLAGDVDSEQSF
>.|TRBV10-3|once|TRBJ1-2
TGTGCCATCAGTGGGTACAGGGTCTATGGCTACATCTTC
CAISGYRVYGYIF
>.|TRBV7-9|.|TRBJ2-2
TGTGCCAGCGGCTTTAATAGCGGGGAGCTGTTTTTT
CASGFNSGELFF
>TRBD2|TRBV11-2|.|TRBJ2-3
TGTGCCAGCTGCCCCCCGACTAGCAGCGGCACAGATACGCAGTATTTT
CASCPPTSSGTDTQYF
>.|TRBV6-5|.|TRBJ2-6
TGTACCAGCAGTTACCTAAAGGGGGCTGGGGCCAACGTCCTGACTTTC
CTSSYLKGAGANVLTF
>TRBD1|TRBV10-3|many|TRBJ2-3
TGTGCCATCAGTGAGGTTAGGACAGGGAGCACAGATACGCAGTATTTT
CAISEVRTGSTDTQYF
>.|TRBV7-8|many|TRBJ2-6
TGTGCCAGCAGCTTGAGAACGGCCTTCTCTGGGGCCAACGTCCTGACTTTC
CASSLRTAFSGANVLTF
>.|TRBV6-1|many|TRBJ2-7
TGTGCCAGCAGGTACGAAACCTACGAGCAGTACTTC
CASRYETYEQYF
>TRBD1|TRBV12-3/TRBV12-4|.|TRBJ1-2
TGTGCTAGCAATCTCCGGGACAGGCCTAATTATGGCTACACCTTC
CASNLRDRPNYGYTF
>.|TRBV2|.|TRBJ2-5
TGTGCCAGCAATGGGGGATCCCTACAGGAGACCCAGTACTTC
CASNGGSLQETQYF
>.|TRBV12-3/TRBV12-4|many|TRBJ2-1
TGTGCCAGCTCTAACAATGAGCAGTTCTTC
CASSNNEQFF
>.|TRBV6-1|.|TRBJ2-3
TGTGCCAGCGAATACGGGAGAGCAGATACGCAGTATTTT
CASEYGRADTQYF
>.|TRBV29-1|.|TRBJ2-7
TGCAGCGTGAGGAGGGAAACCCGCCAGCAGTACTTC
CSVRRETRQQYF